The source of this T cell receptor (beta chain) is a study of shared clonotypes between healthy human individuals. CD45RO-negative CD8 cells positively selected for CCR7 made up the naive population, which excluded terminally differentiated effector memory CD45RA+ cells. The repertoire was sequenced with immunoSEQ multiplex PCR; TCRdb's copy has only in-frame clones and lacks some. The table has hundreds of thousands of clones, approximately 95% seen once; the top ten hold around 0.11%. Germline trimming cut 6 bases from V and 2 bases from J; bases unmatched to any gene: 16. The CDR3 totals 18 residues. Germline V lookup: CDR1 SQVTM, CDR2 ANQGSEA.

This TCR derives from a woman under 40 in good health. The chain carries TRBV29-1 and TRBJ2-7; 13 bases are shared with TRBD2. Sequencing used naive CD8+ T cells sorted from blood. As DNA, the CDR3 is TGCAGCGTACCCCAAACCGGGACTAGCGGGAACCATCCCTACGAGCAGTACTTC. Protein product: CSVPQTGTSGNHPYEQYF.